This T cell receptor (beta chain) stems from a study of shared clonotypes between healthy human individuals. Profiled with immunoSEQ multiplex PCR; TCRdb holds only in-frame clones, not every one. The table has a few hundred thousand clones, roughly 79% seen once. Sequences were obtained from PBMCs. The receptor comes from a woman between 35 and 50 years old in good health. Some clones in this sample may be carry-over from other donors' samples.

The CDR3 DNA sequence: TGTGCCTGGAGTGTGCCTGGACAGGGGCCCGAGCAGTACTTC. It yields the protein CAWSVPGQGPEQYF. J is TRBJ2-7 and V is TRBV30; 9 positions match TRBD1. Per germline, CDR1 GTSNPN and CDR2 SVGIG (reference sequence). Losses at the gene ends were 0 bases for V and 6 bases for J; bases not matched to a gene: 6. This CDR3 spans 14 amino acids.